This T cell receptor (beta chain) was identified in a study of T-cell reconstitution after alpha-beta-depleted transplantation in children. Study observations and caveats: In some patients, recipient T cells and intrathymic progenitors surviving conditioning explained high day-60 diversity. From newly produced T cells came most of the T-cell counts and diversity one year after transplant. About two months after transplant, alpha-beta T cells reportedly came from several hundred expanded graft clones.

This CDR3 is 18 amino acids long. This clonotype turned up a few times. Antigen unknown. Using unique molecular identifiers, the investigators prepared the TCRbeta library. TCRdb reprocessed the PCR reads with MiXCR, giving one entry per CDR3 protein. The sample records hundreds of thousands of distinct CDR3 sequences, approximately 17% being singletons. The TCR was taken from a male patient under 10 years old who had a stem cell transplant for acute lymphoblastic leukemia, so the T cells may come from the graft donor. Sequencing was performed on PBMCs, mostly from graft donor cells, taken 360 days after TCRalphabeta/CD19-depleted stem cell transplant. The rearrangement uses TRBV21-1 and TRBJ2-1; the D call TRBD1 from the table was never checked on the DNA. TRBV21-1 is deemed a pseudogene. CDR3 sequence (DNA): TGTGCCAGCAGCAAAGGGTCCCCGGGGTGGAACTCCTACAATGAGCAGTTCTTC. Amino acid sequence: CASSKGSPGWNSYNEQFF.